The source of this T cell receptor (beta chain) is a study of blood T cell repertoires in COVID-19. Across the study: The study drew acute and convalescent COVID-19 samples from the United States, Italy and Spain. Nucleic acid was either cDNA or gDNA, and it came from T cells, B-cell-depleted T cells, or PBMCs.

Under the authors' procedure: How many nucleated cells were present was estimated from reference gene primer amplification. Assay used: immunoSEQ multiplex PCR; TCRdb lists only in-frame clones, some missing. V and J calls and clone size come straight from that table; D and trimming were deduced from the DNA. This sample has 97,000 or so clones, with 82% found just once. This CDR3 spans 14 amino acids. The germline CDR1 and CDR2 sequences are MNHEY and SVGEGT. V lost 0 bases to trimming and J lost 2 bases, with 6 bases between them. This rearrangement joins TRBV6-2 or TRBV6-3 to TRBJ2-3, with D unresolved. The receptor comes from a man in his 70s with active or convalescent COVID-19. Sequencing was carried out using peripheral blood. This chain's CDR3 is CASSYSDSTDTQYF. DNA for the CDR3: TGTGCCAGCAGTTACTCTGACTCCACAGATACGCAGTATTTT.